This T cell receptor (beta chain) was found in a study of naive and memory T cell subsets. Study-wide results and caveats: Naive repertoires, especially CD8, held a few larger clonotypes, possibly memory cells re-expressing CD45RA.

Two oligonucleotides, mixed equimolar, formed the beta constant-region primer covering TRBC1 and TRBC2. Nested alpha and beta constant-region primers with the SP2 primer drove four PCR rounds on ligated cDNA. The cDNA 3' end received a ligated single-stranded oligonucleotide carrying the SP2 primer and a 12-nucleotide UMI. TCRdb re-analysed the UMI-ligation and nested PCR reads in MiXCR, keeping a single row per CDR3 protein. Here the sample spans approximately 140,000 distinct CDR3 sequences, around 21% being singletons. Between the trimmed V and J ends, which lost 6 bases and 2 bases, there was a span of 8 bases. This CDR3 region has 13 residues. The germline V gene has CDR1 SQVTM and CDR2 ANQGSEA. A remark on this clonotype: Its target is unknown.

CMV status came from CD4+ IFNgamma after overnight CMV lysate stimulation. Four subsets defined by CD45RA and CD27 were sorted after CD3, CD4, CD8 and live/dead staining. The source is a human donor in good health. V gene TRBV29-1 combines with J gene TRBJ2-6; D unclear. Sequencing input: naive CD8+ T cells from blood. CDR3 amino acids: CSVPDPGANVLTF. In DNA form, the CDR3 reads TGCAGCGTACCAGACCCTGGGGCCAACGTCCTGACTTTC.